One TCR beta chain is described in this entry. What it binds is not known. The data belong to a study of OX40 agonist ivuxolimab in advanced cancers. Study-level background: Patients in the trial were receiving intravenous ivuxolimab every 2 weeks, at doses of 0.01 to 10 mg/kg. One hepatocellular carcinoma and two cutaneous melanoma patients partially responded.

Findings and caveats of the study: Among the least clonally expanded were partial responders at 0.1-3.0 mg/kg. The CD4+ and CD8+ T cells in the blood had expanded clonally by week 6 at 0.1 to 3.0 mg/kg.

Measured with immunoSEQ multiplex PCR; TCRdb has only the in-frame clones, and not every one. The repertoire has about 72,000 clones, about 93% of them found once; the top ten carry less than 6%. Germline V gene sequence: CDR1 SEHNR, CDR2 FQNEAQ (reference sequence). Trimming stripped 5 bases from V and 0 bases from J, with 19 bases between. This CDR3 comprises 17 residues. This rearrangement joins TRBV7-9 to TRBJ1-2; D remains ambiguous. The receptor comes from an adult with an advanced solid tumor such as melanoma, head and neck, liver or kidney cancer. The sequencing here drew on CD4+ or CD8+ T cells sorted from blood, taken in a trial of the OX40 agonist ivuxolimab. In DNA form, the CDR3 reads TGTGCCAGCAGCATTCTGGCCCCGCCGGGCCCTAACTATGGCTACACCTTC. Translating gives CASSILAPPGPNYGYTF.